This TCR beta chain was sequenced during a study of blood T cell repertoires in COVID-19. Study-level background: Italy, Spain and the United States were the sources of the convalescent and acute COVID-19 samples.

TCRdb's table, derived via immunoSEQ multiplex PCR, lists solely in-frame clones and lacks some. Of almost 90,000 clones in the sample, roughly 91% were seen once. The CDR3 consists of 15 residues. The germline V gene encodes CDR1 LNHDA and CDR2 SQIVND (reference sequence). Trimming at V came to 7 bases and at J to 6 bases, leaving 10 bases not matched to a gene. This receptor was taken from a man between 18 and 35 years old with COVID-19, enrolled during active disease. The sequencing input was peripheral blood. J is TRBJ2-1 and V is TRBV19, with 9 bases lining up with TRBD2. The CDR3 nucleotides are TGTGCCAGTACCGCTAGCGGGAATGGTCTCAATGAGCAGTTCTTC. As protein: CASTASGNGLNEQFF.